The 4 T cell receptor beta chains below were found in one sample sequenced in a study of identical twins. TCRdb independently ran MiXCR on the 5' RACE reads; one entry per CDR3 protein. The top ten clones hold about 2.1% of a sample with around 280,000 distinct CDR3 sequences, about 8.3% of them seen once. The sample was also reused in another study, on yellow fever vaccine responses in identical twins.

Input material: memory (CD45RO+) T cells sorted from blood. The receptors were gathered from a woman aged 18-29 years in good health.

In this sample, this clonotype turned up many times. This chain connects TRBV4-2 to TRBJ2-2; D is possibly TRBD2 (6 bases). This CDR3 comprises 17 residues. V lost 0 bases and J 5 bases, leaving 16 bases between the germline ends. CDR1 LGHNA and CDR2 YNFKEQ come from the germline V gene. The CDR3 sequence is CASSQDRPSGGTGELFF. In DNA, the CDR3 is TGTGCCAGCAGCCAAGATCGGCCATCTGGGGGGACCGGGGAGCTGTTTTTT.

The chain recombines TRBV20-1 with TRBJ1-6; 8 bases align to TRBD1. CDR1 and CDR2 (germline): DFQATT, SNEGSKA (reference sequence). With 6 bases clipped from V and 6 bases from J, the junction kept 10 bases outside the gene matches. The CDR3 runs 15 residues. This CDR3 is CSARQGSDGNSPLHF. The CDR3 region has the DNA TGCAGTGCACGACAGGGGTCGGACGGTAATTCACCCCTCCACTTT.

In its sample, this clonotype was seen many times. The chain employs TRBV6-2 or TRBV6-3 and TRBJ1-5; the match to TRBD1 covers 7 bases. CDR3 length equals 14 residues. V lost 5 bases to trimming and J lost 5 bases; unmatched junction nucleotides: 6. CDR1 and CDR2 (germline): MNHEY, SVGEGT. CDR3 sequence reads: CASSHGTDYQPQHF. The CDR3, as DNA: TGTGCCAGCAGTCACGGGACAGACTATCAGCCCCAGCATTTT.

The genes are TRBV15 and TRBJ1-1; tentative D call: TRBD1 (5 bases). Germline-derived CDR1 and CDR2 are LNHNV and YYDKDF (reference sequence). V dropped 2 bases and J dropped 2 bases, with 9 bases sitting between them. The CDR3 has 14 residues. The CDR3 reads CATSRMQGNTEAFF. The CDR3 nucleotides read TGTGCCACCAGCAGAATGCAGGGCAACACTGAAGCTTTCTTT.